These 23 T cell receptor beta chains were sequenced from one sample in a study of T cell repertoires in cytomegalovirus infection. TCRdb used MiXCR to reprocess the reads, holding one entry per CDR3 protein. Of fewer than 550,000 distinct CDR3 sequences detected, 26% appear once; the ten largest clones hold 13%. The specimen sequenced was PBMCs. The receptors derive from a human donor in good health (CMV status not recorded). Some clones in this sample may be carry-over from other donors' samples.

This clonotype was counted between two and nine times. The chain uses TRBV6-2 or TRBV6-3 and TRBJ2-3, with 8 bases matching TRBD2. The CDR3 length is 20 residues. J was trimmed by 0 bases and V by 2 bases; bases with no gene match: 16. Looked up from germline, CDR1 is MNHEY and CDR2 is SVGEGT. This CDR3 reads CASSYGRGDGRAFSTDTQYF. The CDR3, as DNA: TGTGCCAGCAGTTACGGAAGGGGCGACGGGAGGGCCTTTAGCACAGATACGCAGTATTTT.

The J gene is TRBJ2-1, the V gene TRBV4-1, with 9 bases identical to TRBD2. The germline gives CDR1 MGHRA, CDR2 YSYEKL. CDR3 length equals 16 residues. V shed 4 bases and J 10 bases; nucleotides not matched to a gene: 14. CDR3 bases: TGCGCCAGCAGCCCGCTCTTTGCTAGCGGGATAAACGAGCAGTTCTTC. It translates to CASSPLFASGINEQFF.

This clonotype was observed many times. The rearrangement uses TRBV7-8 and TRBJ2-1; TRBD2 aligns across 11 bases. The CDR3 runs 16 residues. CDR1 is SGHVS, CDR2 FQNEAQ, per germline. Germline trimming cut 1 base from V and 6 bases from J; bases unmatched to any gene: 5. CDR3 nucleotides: TGTGCCAGCAGCTTAGGAAAACTAGCGGGAGTCAATGAGCAGTTCTTC. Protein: CASSLGKLAGVNEQFF.

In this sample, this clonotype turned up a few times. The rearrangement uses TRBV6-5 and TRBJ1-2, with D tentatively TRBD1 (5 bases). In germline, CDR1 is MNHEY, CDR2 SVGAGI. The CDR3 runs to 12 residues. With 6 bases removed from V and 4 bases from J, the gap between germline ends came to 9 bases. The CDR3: CASSTQAYGYTF. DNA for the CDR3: TGTGCCAGCAGCACACAGGCCTATGGCTACACCTTC.

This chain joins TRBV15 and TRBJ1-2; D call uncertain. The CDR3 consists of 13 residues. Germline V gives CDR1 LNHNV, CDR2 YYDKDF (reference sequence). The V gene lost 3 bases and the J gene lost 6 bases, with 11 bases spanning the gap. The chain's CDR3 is CATSRSIKDGYTF. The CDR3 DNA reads TGTGCCACCAGCAGGAGTATAAAGGATGGCTACACCTTC. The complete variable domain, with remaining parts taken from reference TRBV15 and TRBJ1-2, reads DAMVIQNPRYQVTQFGKPVTLSCSQTLNHNVMYWYQQKSSQAPKLLFHYYDKDFNNEADTPDNFQSRRPNTSFCFLDIRSPGLGDTAMYLCATSRSIKDGYTFGSGTRLTVV.

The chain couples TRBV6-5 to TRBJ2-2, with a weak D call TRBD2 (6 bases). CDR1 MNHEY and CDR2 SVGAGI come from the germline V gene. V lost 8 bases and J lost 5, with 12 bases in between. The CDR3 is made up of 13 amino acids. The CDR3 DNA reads TGTGCCAGCTGTGGGCTAGCGACCGGGGAGCTGTTTTTT. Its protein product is CASCGLATGELFF.

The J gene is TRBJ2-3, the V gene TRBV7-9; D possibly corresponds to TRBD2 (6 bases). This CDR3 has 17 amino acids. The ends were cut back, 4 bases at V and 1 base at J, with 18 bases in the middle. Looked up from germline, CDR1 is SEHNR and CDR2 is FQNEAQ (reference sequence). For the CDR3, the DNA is TGTGCCAGCAGCTCTCCGGGACTGACGACGCGCACAGATACGCAGTATTTT. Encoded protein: CASSSPGLTTRTDTQYF.

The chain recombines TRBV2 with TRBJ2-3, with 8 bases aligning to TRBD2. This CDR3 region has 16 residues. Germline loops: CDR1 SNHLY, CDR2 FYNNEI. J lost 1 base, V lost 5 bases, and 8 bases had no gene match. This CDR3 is CASSLLAGRGTDTQYF. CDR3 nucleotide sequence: TGTGCCAGCAGTTTATTAGCGGGGAGGGGCACAGATACGCAGTATTTT.

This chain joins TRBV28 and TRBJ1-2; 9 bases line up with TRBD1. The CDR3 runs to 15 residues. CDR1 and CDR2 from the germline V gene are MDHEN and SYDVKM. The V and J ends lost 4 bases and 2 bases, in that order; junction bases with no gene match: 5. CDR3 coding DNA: TGTGCCAGCAGTTCGGGAGGACAGGGGAACTATGGCTACACCTTC. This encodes CASSSGGQGNYGYTF.

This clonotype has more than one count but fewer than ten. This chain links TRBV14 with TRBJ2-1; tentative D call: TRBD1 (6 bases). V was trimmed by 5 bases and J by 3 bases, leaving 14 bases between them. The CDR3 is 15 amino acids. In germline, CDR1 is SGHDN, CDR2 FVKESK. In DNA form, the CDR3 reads TGTGCCAGCAGCTTACGACAGGAGCTCTACAATGAGCAGTTCTTC. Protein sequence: CASSLRQELYNEQFF.

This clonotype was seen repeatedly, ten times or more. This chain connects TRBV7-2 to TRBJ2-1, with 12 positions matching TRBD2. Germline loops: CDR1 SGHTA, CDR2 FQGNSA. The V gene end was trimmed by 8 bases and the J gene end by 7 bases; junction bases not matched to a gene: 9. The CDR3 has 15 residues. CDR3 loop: CASGKRLAGVNEQFF. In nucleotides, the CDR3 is TGTGCCAGCGGGAAGCGACTAGCGGGAGTGAATGAGCAGTTCTTC.

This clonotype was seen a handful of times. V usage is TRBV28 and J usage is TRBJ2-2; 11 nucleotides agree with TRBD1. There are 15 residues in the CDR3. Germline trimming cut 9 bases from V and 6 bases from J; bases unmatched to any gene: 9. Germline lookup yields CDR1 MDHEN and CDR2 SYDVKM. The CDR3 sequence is CARLSDRGLAGELFF. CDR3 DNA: TGTGCCAGGCTTTCGGACAGGGGGCTGGCCGGGGAGCTGTTTTTT.

CDR3 amino acids: CASSQGYAFYEQYF. The CDR3 DNA is TGCGCCAGCAGCCAAGGCTACGCCTTCTACGAGCAGTACTTC. The rearrangement uses TRBV4-1 and TRBJ2-7, with D unclear. Germline loops: CDR1 MGHRA, CDR2 YSYEKL. With 1 base removed from V and 3 bases from J, the gap between germline ends came to 10 bases. The CDR3 extends over 14 amino acids.

The CDR3 sequence is CASSSDRDLAQPQHF. CDR3 DNA sequence: TGTGCCAGCAGCTCCGACAGGGACCTCGCTCAGCCCCAGCATTTT. The chain uses TRBV7-9 and TRBJ1-5; 7 bases agree with TRBD1. The CDR3 contains 15 residues. The V and J ends lost 4 bases and 6 bases, in that order; junction bases with no gene match: 9. CDR1 and CDR2 (germline): SEHNR, FQNEAQ (reference sequence).

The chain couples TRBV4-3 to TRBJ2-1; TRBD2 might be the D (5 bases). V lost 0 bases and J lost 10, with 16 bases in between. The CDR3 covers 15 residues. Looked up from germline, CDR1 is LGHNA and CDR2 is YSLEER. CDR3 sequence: CASSQDRDGLREQFF. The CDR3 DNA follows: TGCGCCAGCAGCCAAGATCGGGATGGCCTACGCGAGCAGTTCTTC.

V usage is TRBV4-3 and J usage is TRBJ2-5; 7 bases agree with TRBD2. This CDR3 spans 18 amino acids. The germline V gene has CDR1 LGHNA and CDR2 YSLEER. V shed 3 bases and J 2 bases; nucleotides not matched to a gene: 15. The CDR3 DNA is TGCGCCAGCAGCCAGAGTTTTGCGGGAGCGGGTAGACAAGAGACCCAGTACTTC. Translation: CASSQSFAGAGRQETQYF.

This chain's CDR3 is CASSLQNPNQPQHF. In DNA, the CDR3 is TGTGCCAGCAGTTTACAGAATCCTAATCAGCCCCAGCATTTT. The chain joins TRBV6-1 to TRBJ1-5, with D unresolved. Trimming stripped 5 bases from V and 4 bases from J, with 12 bases between. This CDR3 is built from 14 residues. In germline, CDR1 is MNHNS, CDR2 SASEGT.

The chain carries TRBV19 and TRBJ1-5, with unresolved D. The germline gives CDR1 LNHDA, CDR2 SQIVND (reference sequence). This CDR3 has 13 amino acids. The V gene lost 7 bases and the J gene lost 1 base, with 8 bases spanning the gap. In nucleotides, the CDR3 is TGTGCCAGTATCGCGGCAAGCAATCAGCCCCAGCATTTT. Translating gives CASIAASNQPQHF.

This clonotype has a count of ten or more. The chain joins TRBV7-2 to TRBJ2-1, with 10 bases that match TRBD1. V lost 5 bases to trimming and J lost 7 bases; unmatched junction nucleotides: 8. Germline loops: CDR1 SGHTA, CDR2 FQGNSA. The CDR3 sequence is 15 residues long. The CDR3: CASSPPGTGVNEQFF. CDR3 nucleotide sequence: TGTGCCAGCAGCCCTCCGGGGACAGGGGTAAATGAGCAGTTCTTC.

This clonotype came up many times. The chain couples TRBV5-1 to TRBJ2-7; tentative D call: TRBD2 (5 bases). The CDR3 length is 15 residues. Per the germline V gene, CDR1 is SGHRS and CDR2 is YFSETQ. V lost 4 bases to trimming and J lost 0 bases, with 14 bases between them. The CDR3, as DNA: TGCGCCAGCAGCCCCCTGCCGGGGAGCTCCTACGAGCAGTACGTC. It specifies CASSPLPGSSYEQYV.

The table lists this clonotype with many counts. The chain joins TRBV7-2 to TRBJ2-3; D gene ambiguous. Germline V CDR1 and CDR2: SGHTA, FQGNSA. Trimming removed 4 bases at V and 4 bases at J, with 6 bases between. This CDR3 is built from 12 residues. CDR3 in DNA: TGTGCCAGCAGCTCGAGATCAGATACGCAGTATTTT. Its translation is CASSSRSDTQYF.

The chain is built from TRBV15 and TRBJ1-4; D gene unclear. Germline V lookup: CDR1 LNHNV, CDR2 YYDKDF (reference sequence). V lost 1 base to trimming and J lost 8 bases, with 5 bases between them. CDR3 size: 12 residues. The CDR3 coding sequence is TGTGCCACCAGCAGAGCGCAAGAAAAACTGTTTTTT. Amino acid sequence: CATSRAQEKLFF.

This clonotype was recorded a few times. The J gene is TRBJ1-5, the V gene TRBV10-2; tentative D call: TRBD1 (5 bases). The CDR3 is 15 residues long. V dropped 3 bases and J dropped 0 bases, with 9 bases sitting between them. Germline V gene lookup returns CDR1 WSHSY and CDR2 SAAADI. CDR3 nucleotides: TGCGCCAGCAGTGAACGGGGGGGTAGCAATCAGCCCCAGCATTTT. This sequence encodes CASSERGGSNQPQHF.